Below, 8 T cell receptor beta chains from the same sample are listed, as sequenced in a study of cytotoxic CD8 clonotypes in ibrutinib-treated CLL. The table came from immunoSEQ multiplex PCR; TCRdb's copy has only in-frame clones and leaves some out. The data hold about 80,000 clones, with roughly 77% observed a single time. The sample in question was PBMCs, obtained after 12 months of ibrutinib treatment. These receptor sequences come from a human donor with chronic lymphocytic leukemia.

The chain couples TRBV25-1 to TRBJ1-3; D not certain. Per the germline V gene, CDR1 is MGHDK and CDR2 is SYGVNS. The CDR3 spans 15 residues. Trimming removed 2 bases from V and 6 bases from J, with 14 bases in between. The CDR3 reads CASSEHPPLENTIYF. CDR3 nucleotides: TGTGCCAGCAGTGAACACCCACCCCTGGAAAACACCATATATTTT.

The rearrangement uses TRBV6-5 and TRBJ2-7; 9 bases align to TRBD2. Germline V gives CDR1 MNHEY, CDR2 SVGAGI. Trimming cost V 5 bases and J 4 bases; bases outside gene matches: 9. The CDR3 is 15 residues long. The CDR3 DNA is TGTGCCAGCAGTACCGAGTCTAGCGGGGAATACGAGCAGTACTTC. Protein product: CASSTESSGEYEQYF.

The chain is built from TRBV9 and TRBJ2-7; a possible D gene is TRBD1 (5 bases). CDR3 length equals 15 residues. V was trimmed by 0 bases and J by 6 bases, leaving 16 bases between them. Germline loops: CDR1 SGDLS, CDR2 YYNGEE. The CDR3 protein is CASSVESRALGEQYF. CDR3 DNA sequence: TGTGCCAGCAGCGTAGAGTCCAGGGCGTTAGGCGAGCAGTACTTC.

J is TRBJ2-3 and V is TRBV5-1, with D possibly being TRBD1 or TRBD2 (6 bases each). Trimming cost V 4 bases and J 4 bases, with 13 bases left between them. CDR3 length equals 14 residues. The V gene's germline CDR1 is SGHRS and CDR2 YFSETQ. The CDR3 region is CASSRAGGPDTQYF. The CDR3 bases are TGCGCCAGCAGCCGTGCCGGGGGCCCAGATACGCAGTATTTT.

The chain recombines TRBV5-4 with TRBJ2-5; 8 nucleotides match TRBD2. Germline trimming cut 7 bases from V and 1 base from J; bases unmatched to any gene: 12. CDR1 is SGHNT, CDR2 YYREEE, per germline (reference sequence). The CDR3 has 16 amino acids. The DNA of the CDR3 is TGTGCCAGCGGACCTGGAAGCGGGGGCCGCCAAGAGACCCAGTACTTC. This gives the protein CASGPGSGGRQETQYF.

V and J are TRBV19 and TRBJ2-7; TRBD1 aligns across 8 bases. The CDR3 totals 14 residues. CDR1 and CDR2 (germline): LNHDA, SQIVND (reference sequence). The trim removed 7 bases at V and 2 bases at J, leaving 7 bases unmatched. CDR3 amino acids: CASTLGQAPYEQYF. CDR3 DNA sequence: TGTGCCAGTACCCTGGGACAGGCGCCCTACGAGCAGTACTTC.

The CDR3 reads CASSSTSGGETQYF. The CDR3 region has the DNA TGCGCCAGCAGCTCGACTAGTGGGGGGGAGACCCAGTACTTC. The rearrangement uses TRBV5-1 and TRBJ2-5, with TRBD2 as a possible D gene (6 bases). The germline V gene has CDR1 SGHRS and CDR2 YFSETQ. V shed 3 bases and J shed 5 bases, with 14 bases lying between them. The CDR3 is 14 amino acids.

This chain connects TRBV18 to TRBJ2-5; tentatively, D is TRBD2 (5 bases). CDR1 and CDR2 from the germline V gene are KGHSH and LQKENI. This CDR3 comprises 15 residues. The V end was cut by 6 bases, the J end by 1 base, with 15 bases between. CDR3 sequence: CASSPRGSAQETQYF. As DNA, the CDR3 is TGTGCCAGCTCCCCCCGGGGATCCGCCCAAGAGACCCAGTACTTC. Full variable domain (rest looked up from reference TRBV18 and TRBJ2-5): NAGVMQNPRHLVRRRGQEARLRCSPMKGHSHVYWYRQLPEEGLKFMVYLQKENIIDESGMPKERFSAEFPKEGPSILRIQQVVRGDSAAYFCASSPRGSAQETQYFGPGTRLLVL.